Included here is one T cell receptor beta chain sequence, with context. Germline CDR1 reads SGHRS; CDR2 reads YFSETQ. The V and J ends lost 3 bases and 6 bases respectively, with 12 bases between them. The CDR3 totals 13 residues. This sample was included in a study of cytomegalovirus exposure and HLA in healthy donors. The PCR made use of 60 Vbeta and 13 Jbeta primers. Here immunoSEQ multiplex PCR was the method, and the copy in TCRdb shows in-frame clones only, minus some. The data contain 50,000 to 65,000 clones, roughly 74% of them singletons. Healthy individuals who donated bone marrow served as the donors.

The chain has TRBV5-1 and TRBJ1-1, with TRBD1 as a possible D gene (5 bases). The sequencing input was PBMCs. The sequence derives from a woman aged 40 to 55 in good health and CMV-seropositive. The CDR3 DNA reads TGCGCCAGCAGCTCACAGGTTGGGGCTGAAGCTTTCTTT. Amino acids: CASSSQVGAEAFF.